Presented here are 14 T cell receptor beta chains from one specimen sequenced in a study of cytomegalovirus exposure and HLA in healthy donors. The PCR made use of 60 Vbeta and 13 Jbeta primers. Method: immunoSEQ multiplex PCR; TCRdb's copy keeps in-frame clones and lacks some. The sample includes tens of thousands of clones. The sample comprised PBMCs. These TCRs come from a female donor in good health and CMV-seropositive.

The chain joins TRBV11-2 to TRBJ1-1, with 9 bases lining up with TRBD1. J gave up 1 base and V 5 bases, and 2 bases lay outside the gene matches. This CDR3 comprises 14 residues. Germline CDR1 and CDR2: SGHAT and FQNNGV. The CDR3 spells CASSRGQGNTEAFF. The CDR3 nucleotides are TGTGCCAGCAGCAGGGGACAGGGGAACACTGAAGCTTTCTTT. Full variable domain (outside the CDR3, taken from reference TRBV11-2 and TRBJ1-1): EAGVAQSPRYKIIEKRQSVAFWCNPISGHATLYWYQQILGQGPKLLIQFQNNGVVDDSQLPKDRFSAERLKGVDSTLKIQPAKLEDSAVYLCASSRGQGNTEAFFGQGTRLTVV.

This chain uses TRBV18 with TRBJ2-3; 7 positions match TRBD1. The CDR3 runs to 12 residues. Trimming cost V 4 bases and J 5 bases; bases outside gene matches: 0. Germline V gene data show CDR1 as KGHSH and CDR2 as LQKENI. In nucleotides, the CDR3 is TGTGCCAGCTCACGGGACAGAGATACGCAGTATTTT. This encodes CASSRDRDTQYF. The variable domain in full, with the rest retrieved from reference TRBV18 and TRBJ2-3, is NAGVMQNPRHLVRRRGQEARLRCSPMKGHSHVYWYRQLPEEGLKFMVYLQKENIIDESGMPKERFSAEFPKEGPSILRIQQVVRGDSAAYFCASSRDRDTQYFGPGTRLTVL.

The J gene is TRBJ2-7, the V gene TRBV6-5; 7 bases match TRBD2. Germline CDR1 is MNHEY and CDR2 is SVGAGI. CDR3 length: 14 residues. Trimming cost V 0 bases and J 7 bases; bases outside gene matches: 6. This CDR3 reads CASSYSGGTEEQYF. The DNA for the CDR3 is TGTGCCAGCAGTTACTCGGGGGGGACGGAAGAGCAGTACTTC.

The rearrangement links TRBV7-2 to TRBJ2-3; perhaps TRBD2 as D (5 bases). This CDR3 contains 15 residues. V lost 2 bases and J lost 2, with 11 bases in between. Looked up from germline, CDR1 is SGHTA and CDR2 is FQGNSA. The CDR3 reads CASSLWSGYTDTQYF. CDR3 in DNA: TGTGCCAGCAGCTTATGGAGCGGATACACAGATACGCAGTATTTT.

The genes are TRBV2 and TRBJ2-7; D remains unclear. This CDR3 has 11 amino acids. V lost 1 base to trimming and J lost 5 bases, with 3 bases between them. Per germline, CDR1 SNHLY and CDR2 FYNNEI. CDR3 residues: CASSEEHEQYF. The CDR3 region has the DNA TGTGCCAGCAGTGAAGAGCACGAGCAGTACTTC. The entire variable domain, with the rest obtained from reference TRBV2 and TRBJ2-7, is as follows: EPEVTQTPSHQVTQMGQEVILRCVPISNHLYFYWYRQILGQKVEFLVSFYNNEISEKSEIFDDQFSVERPDGSNFTLKIRSTKLEDSAMYFCASSEEHEQYFGPGTRLTVT.

V gene TRBV2 combines with J gene TRBJ1-5, with D unresolved. The CDR3 runs to 14 residues. V was shortened by 3 bases and J by 0 bases, with 6 bases between the two germline ends. The germline V gene has CDR1 SNHLY and CDR2 FYNNEI. DNA for the CDR3: TGTGCCAGCAGTGATGAGTATAGCAATCAGCCCCAGCATTTT. This codes for CASSDEYSNQPQHF. The whole variable domain, remainder taken from reference TRBV2 and TRBJ1-5, is EPEVTQTPSHQVTQMGQEVILRCVPISNHLYFYWYRQILGQKVEFLVSFYNNEISEKSEIFDDQFSVERPDGSNFTLKIRSTKLEDSAMYFCASSDEYSNQPQHFGDGTRLSIL.

The rearrangement uses TRBV7-9 and TRBJ2-7; 12 bases map to TRBD2. The CDR3 is 15 amino acids. Per germline, CDR1 SEHNR and CDR2 FQNEAQ (reference sequence). Unmatched junction bases numbered 4, after V lost 2 bases and J lost 5 bases. The CDR3 here is CASSLLAGGNNEQYF. The CDR3 bases are TGTGCCAGCAGCTTACTAGCGGGAGGGAATAACGAGCAGTACTTC. The whole variable domain, filled in from reference TRBV7-9 and TRBJ2-7, reads DTGVSQNPRHKITKRGQNVTFRCDPISEHNRLYWYRQTLGQGPEFLTYFQNEAQLEKSRLLSDRFSAERPKGSFSTLEIQRTEQGDSAMYLCASSLLAGGNNEQYFGPGTRLTVT.

About this clone: The junction and the germline gene differ at one end; a read error may be behind it. The gene calls are TRBV6-5 and TRBJ2-5, with unresolved D. Germline-derived CDR1 and CDR2 are MNHEY and SVGAGI. There are 15 residues in the CDR3. DNA for the CDR3: TGTGCCAGCAGTTACACACGAACAGCCCAAGAGAACCAGTACTTC. It yields the protein CASSYTRTAQENQYF.

The chain is built from TRBV5-1 and TRBJ2-2; weak D call: TRBD2 (6 bases). The germline V gene has CDR1 SGHRS and CDR2 YFSETQ. Trimming cost V 6 bases and J 6 bases, with 15 bases left between them. The CDR3 runs 14 residues. The CDR3 is CASTRLVMAGELFF. The CDR3 nucleotides read TGCGCCAGCACGCGACTAGTAATGGCCGGGGAGCTGTTTTTT.

This sequence joins TRBV29-1 and TRBJ2-7; 8 nucleotides agree with TRBD2. The CDR3 contains 13 residues. The germline CDR1 and CDR2 sequences are SQVTM and ANQGSEA. V shed 3 bases and J 5 bases; nucleotides not matched to a gene: 6. The CDR3 DNA sequence: TGCAGCGTTGAGACGGGAGGGCCCCACGAGCAGTACTTC. This sequence encodes CSVETGGPHEQYF.

This chain links TRBV27 with TRBJ2-5; 7 bases line up with TRBD2. Losses at the gene ends were 4 bases for V and 7 bases for J; bases not matched to a gene: 6. Germline CDR1 MNHEY, CDR2 SMNVEV (reference sequence). This CDR3 has 13 amino acids. The CDR3 region has the DNA TGTGCCAGCAGTTATGGGGAGGGGAGGACCCAGTACTTC. Protein product: CASSYGEGRTQYF.

This chain uses TRBV7-9 with TRBJ2-1; 9 bases are shared with TRBD2. Germline assignment: CDR1 SEHNR and CDR2 FQNEAQ (reference sequence). V lost 3 bases, J lost 3 bases, and 3 bases stayed unmatched. The CDR3 spans 15 residues. The CDR3 protein is CASSLGGGDYNEQFF. Here the CDR3 DNA reads TGTGCCAGCAGCTTGGGCGGGGGGGACTACAATGAGCAGTTCTTC.

The chain has TRBV6-1 and TRBJ1-3; no firm D call. CDR1 is MNHNS and CDR2 is SASEGT in the germline V gene. CDR3 size: 14 residues. Trimming cost V 4 bases and J 2 bases, with 9 bases left between them. CDR3: CASSAERAGNTIYF. The DNA of the CDR3 is TGTGCCAGCAGTGCCGAGAGGGCTGGAAACACCATATATTTT.

The chain links TRBV2 to TRBJ2-2; TRBD2 might be the D (5 bases). Germline V CDR1 and CDR2: SNHLY, FYNNEI. This CDR3 contains 15 residues. The germline V and J ends were trimmed by 7 bases and 2 bases, with 14 bases remaining between them. The CDR3 nucleotides are TGTGCCAGCACCCTACTGGCGGGCAACACCGGGGAGCTGTTTTTT. Residues: CASTLLAGNTGELFF.